The 16 T cell receptor beta chains below all came from one sample that was sequenced in a study of human T cells and chemical hapten exposure. In TCRdb, the RACE reads were re-called with MiXCR into one record per CDR3 protein. The table lists about 64,000 distinct CDR3 sequences, more than 9.5% of them singletons, with about 2% in the top ten. Time point here: patch test 3, about 24 weeks after DPC sensitization. Treatment described: therapeutic diphenylcyclopropenone sensitization with weekly scalp DPC. The material was whole blood, obtained in connection with sensitization to the hapten diphenylcyclopropenone (DPC). The receptor source for this set is a young woman with alopecia areata. Some clones in this sample may be carry-over from other donors' samples.

This clonotype came up many times. V gene TRBV29-1 combines with J gene TRBJ2-4, with D perhaps assigned TRBD1 or TRBD2 (5 bases each). The CDR3 covers 11 residues. CDR1 and CDR2 from the germline V gene are SQVTM and ANQGSEA. The germline V and J ends were trimmed by 3 bases and 6 bases, with 6 bases remaining between them. CDR3 amino acids: CSVDGGNIQYF. CDR3 nucleotides: TGCAGCGTTGATGGGGGAAACATTCAGTACTTC.

This clonotype has more than one count but fewer than ten. This chain uses TRBV7-2 with TRBJ1-2; D unresolved. Trimming removed 4 bases from V and 3 bases from J, with 3 bases in between. The germline gives CDR1 SGHTA, CDR2 FQGNSA. This CDR3 comprises 11 residues. CDR3 in DNA: TGTGCCAGCAGCTGGGACTATGGCTACACCTTC. Its protein product is CASSWDYGYTF.

The chain is built from TRBV12-3 or TRBV12-4 and TRBJ2-7, with D perhaps given as TRBD1 or TRBD2 (5 bases each). V lost 2 bases and J lost 0, with 11 bases in between. There are 15 residues in the CDR3. CDR3 DNA sequence: TGTGCCAGCAGTTTACTGTCAGGGACCTCCTACGAGCAGTACTTC. Translating it yields CASSLLSGTSYEQYF.

The chain combines TRBV12-3 or TRBV12-4 with TRBJ1-6, with TRBD1 matching 11 bases. V shed 2 bases, J shed 9 bases, and the junction held 3 bases outside the gene matches. The CDR3 is 15 amino acids. CDR3 coding DNA: TGTGCCAGCAGTTTAAACGGACAGGGGGCTTCACCCCTCCACTTT. Its translation: CASSLNGQGASPLHF.

This clonotype appeared a few times. V gene TRBV5-5 combines with J gene TRBJ2-7; D unclear. The CDR3 runs 11 residues. Germline values: CDR1 SGHKS, CDR2 YYEKEE (reference sequence). V was trimmed by 4 bases and J by 6 bases, leaving 8 bases between them. The DNA for the CDR3 is TGTGCCAGCAGCCTTGTATCCGAGCAGTACTTC. Translation gives CASSLVSEQYF.

The V call is TRBV5-5, the J call TRBJ2-4, with D tentatively TRBD1 or TRBD2 (5 bases each). This CDR3 is 12 amino acids long. V gave up 5 bases and J gave up 15 bases, with 18 bases separating them. CDR1 is SGHKS and CDR2 is YYEKEE in the germline V gene (reference sequence). CDR3 nucleotides: TGTGCCAGCAGTCTACCGGGACCGCTTTGGTACTTC. Protein: CASSLPGPLWYF.

Note on this clonotype: A read error may explain this, as a much larger clone is one base away. The gene calls are TRBV6-2 or TRBV6-3 and TRBJ2-1; perhaps TRBD2 as D (6 bases). CDR1 is MNHEY and CDR2 is SVGEGT in the germline V gene. CDR3 length: 11 residues. CDR3 DNA: TGTGTCAGTGGGGGGTACAATGAGCAGTTCTTC. The encoded protein is CVSGGYNEQFF.

The rearrangement uses TRBV6-5 and TRBJ2-7, with TRBD2 identical over 10 bases. CDR1 is MNHEY, CDR2 SVGAGI, per germline. The CDR3 totals 14 residues. V shed 6 bases and J 4 bases; nucleotides not matched to a gene: 6. The CDR3 sequence is CASRLKREGYEQYF. CDR3 bases: TGTGCCAGCAGGCTGAAGCGGGAGGGGTACGAGCAGTACTTC.

The J gene is TRBJ1-2, the V gene TRBV11-3; no clear D. There are 15 residues in the CDR3. Trimming left V 5 bases short and J 0 bases short, with 13 bases between. Germline CDR1 is SGHNT and CDR2 is YENEEA. CDR3 sequence reads: CASSPGPPANYGYTF. The CDR3 nucleotides are TGTGCCAGCAGCCCGGGTCCCCCAGCTAACTATGGCTACACCTTC.

This clonotype was seen a handful of times. The chain uses TRBV9 and TRBJ2-5; D might be TRBD2 (6 bases). V was shortened by 3 bases and J by 1 base, with 10 bases between the two germline ends. CDR1 and CDR2 (germline): SGDLS, YYNGEE. The CDR3 is 14 amino acids. The CDR3 reads CASSEASAQETQYF. The CDR3 DNA follows: TGTGCCAGCAGCGAGGCTAGCGCCCAAGAGACCCAGTACTTC.

The chain links TRBV18 to TRBJ1-6; D ambiguous. The CDR3 sequence is 15 residues long. Germline loops: CDR1 KGHSH, CDR2 LQKENI. V lost 3 bases and J 0 bases, leaving 6 bases between the germline ends. The CDR3: CASSPRSSYNSPLHF. DNA for the CDR3: TGTGCCAGCTCACCCAGGAGCTCCTATAATTCACCCCTCCACTTT. The whole variable domain, remainder taken from reference TRBV18 and TRBJ1-6, is NAGVMQNPRHLVRRRGQEARLRCSPMKGHSHVYWYRQLPEEGLKFMVYLQKENIIDESGMPKERFSAEFPKEGPSILRIQQVVRGDSAAYFCASSPRSSYNSPLHFGNGTRLTVT.

The chain combines TRBV12-3 or TRBV12-4 with TRBJ1-1, with D possibly matching TRBD1 (5 bases). There are 13 residues in the CDR3. V dropped 6 bases and J dropped 0 bases, with 8 bases sitting between them. CDR3 protein: CASRGLLNTEAFF. The DNA for the CDR3 is TGTGCCAGCAGGGGACTTTTGAACACTGAAGCTTTCTTT.

This clonotype was counted between two and nine times. The gene calls are TRBV23-1 and TRBJ2-3; a weak D match, TRBD1 (5 bases). TRBV23-1 is filed as an ORF, its function uncertain. The CDR3 has 18 residues. V was pared by 0 bases and J by 2 bases, with 18 bases between. The CDR3 bases are TGCGCCAGCAGTCAATCGCCCCAGACAGTTTCCACCACAGATACGCAGTATTTT. This encodes CASSQSPQTVSTTDTQYF.

The rearrangement joins TRBV11-2 to TRBJ1-3; D is ambiguous. This CDR3 contains 14 residues. The germline CDR1 and CDR2 sequences are SGHAT and FQNNGV. With 5 bases removed from V and 0 bases from J, the gap between germline ends came to 8 bases. CDR3 sequence reads: CASSAYSSGNTIYF. The CDR3 DNA reads as TGTGCCAGCAGCGCCTACAGCTCTGGAAACACCATATATTTT.

There are a few counts of this clonotype. The chain couples TRBV7-2 to TRBJ1-2; TRBD1 might be the D (5 bases). Germline V lookup: CDR1 SGHTA, CDR2 FQGNSA. The V gene lost 5 bases and the J gene lost 3 bases, with 16 bases spanning the gap. There are 15 residues in the CDR3. CDR3 sequence reads: CASSLQGTVDYGYTF. DNA for the CDR3: TGTGCCAGCAGCCTCCAAGGGACCGTGGACTATGGCTACACCTTC.

The table lists this clonotype with many counts. The J gene is TRBJ2-7, the V gene TRBV19, with TRBD2 as a possible D gene (5 bases). V dropped 3 bases and J dropped 5 bases, with 14 bases sitting between them. The CDR3 has 14 amino acids. Germline CDR1 reads LNHDA; CDR2 reads SQIVND (reference sequence). The CDR3 sequence is CASSIRESSDEQYF. As DNA, the CDR3 is TGTGCCAGTAGTATCCGGGAATCGTCCGACGAGCAGTACTTC. The variable domain in full, completed from reference TRBV19 and TRBJ2-7, reads DGGITQSPKYLFRKEGQNVTLSCEQNLNHDAMYWYRQDPGQGLRLIYYSQIVNDFQKGDIAEGYSVSREKKESFPLTVTSAQKNPTAFYLCASSIRESSDEQYFGPGTRLTVT.